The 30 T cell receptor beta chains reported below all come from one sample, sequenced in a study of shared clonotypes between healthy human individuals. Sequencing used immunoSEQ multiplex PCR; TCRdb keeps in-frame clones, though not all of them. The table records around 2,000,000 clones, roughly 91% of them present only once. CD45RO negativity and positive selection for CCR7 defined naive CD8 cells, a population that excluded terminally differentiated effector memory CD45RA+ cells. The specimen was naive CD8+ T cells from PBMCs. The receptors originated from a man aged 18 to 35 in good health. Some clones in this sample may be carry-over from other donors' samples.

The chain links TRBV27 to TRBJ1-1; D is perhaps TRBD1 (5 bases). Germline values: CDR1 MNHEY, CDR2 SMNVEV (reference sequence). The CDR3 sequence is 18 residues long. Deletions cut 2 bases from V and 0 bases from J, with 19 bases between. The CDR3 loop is CASSLGYSAGLMNTEAFF. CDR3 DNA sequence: TGTGCCAGCAGTTTAGGTTACTCAGCAGGGCTCATGAACACTGAAGCTTTCTTT.

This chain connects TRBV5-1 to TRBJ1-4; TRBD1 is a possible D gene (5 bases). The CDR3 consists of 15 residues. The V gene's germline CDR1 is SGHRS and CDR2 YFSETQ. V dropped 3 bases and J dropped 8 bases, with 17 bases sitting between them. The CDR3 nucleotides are TGCGCCAGCAGCTCTGACCGGGGGATAGGGGAAAAACTGTTTTTT. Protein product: CASSSDRGIGEKLFF.

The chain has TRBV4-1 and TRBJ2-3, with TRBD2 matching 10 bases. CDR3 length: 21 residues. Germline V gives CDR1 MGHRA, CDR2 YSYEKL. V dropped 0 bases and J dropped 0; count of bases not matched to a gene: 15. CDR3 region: CASSQDLGLAEPSSSTDTQYF. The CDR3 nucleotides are TGCGCCAGCAGCCAAGATCTCGGACTAGCGGAACCCTCCTCTAGCACAGATACGCAGTATTTT.

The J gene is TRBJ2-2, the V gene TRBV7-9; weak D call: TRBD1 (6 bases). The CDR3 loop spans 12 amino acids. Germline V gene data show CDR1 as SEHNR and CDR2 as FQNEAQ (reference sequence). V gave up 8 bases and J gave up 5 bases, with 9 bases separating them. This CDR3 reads CASSGETGELFF. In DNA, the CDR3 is TGTGCCAGCTCAGGGGAGACCGGGGAGCTGTTTTTT.

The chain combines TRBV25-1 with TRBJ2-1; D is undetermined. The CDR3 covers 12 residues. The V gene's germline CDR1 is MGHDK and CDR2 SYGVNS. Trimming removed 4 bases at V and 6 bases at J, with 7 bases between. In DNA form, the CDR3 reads TGTGCCAGCAGTGTAATACTCAATGAGCAGTTCTTC. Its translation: CASSVILNEQFF.

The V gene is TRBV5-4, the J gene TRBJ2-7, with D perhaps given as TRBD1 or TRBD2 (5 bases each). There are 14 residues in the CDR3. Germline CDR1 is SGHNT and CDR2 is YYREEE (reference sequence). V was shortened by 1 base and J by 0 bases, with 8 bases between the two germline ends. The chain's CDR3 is CASSLWGTSYEQYF. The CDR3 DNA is TGTGCCAGCAGCTTGTGGGGGACCTCCTACGAGCAGTACTTC.

CDR3 loop: CASSPLGSYEQYF. CDR3 nucleotide sequence: TGTGCCAGCAGCCCCTTAGGGTCCTACGAGCAGTACTTC. The V call is TRBV7-9, the J call TRBJ2-7; D is unclear. V was shortened by 5 bases and J by 1 base, with 9 bases between the two germline ends. The CDR3 has 13 residues. Germline V gene sequence: CDR1 SEHNR, CDR2 FQNEAQ (reference sequence).

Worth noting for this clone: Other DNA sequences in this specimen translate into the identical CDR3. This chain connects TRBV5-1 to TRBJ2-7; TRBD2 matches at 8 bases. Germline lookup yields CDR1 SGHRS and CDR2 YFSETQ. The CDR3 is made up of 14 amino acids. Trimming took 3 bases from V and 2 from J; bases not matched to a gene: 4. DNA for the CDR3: TGCGCCAGCAGCTCCACTAGCGGCCCCTACGAGCAGTACTTC. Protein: CASSSTSGPYEQYF.

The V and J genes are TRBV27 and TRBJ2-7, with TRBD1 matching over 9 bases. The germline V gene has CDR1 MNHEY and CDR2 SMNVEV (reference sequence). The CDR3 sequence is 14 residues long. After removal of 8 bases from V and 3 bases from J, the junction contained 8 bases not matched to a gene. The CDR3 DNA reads TGTGCCAGCTCCGGGACAGGGTTTTTCTACGAGCAGTACTTC. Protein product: CASSGTGFFYEQYF.

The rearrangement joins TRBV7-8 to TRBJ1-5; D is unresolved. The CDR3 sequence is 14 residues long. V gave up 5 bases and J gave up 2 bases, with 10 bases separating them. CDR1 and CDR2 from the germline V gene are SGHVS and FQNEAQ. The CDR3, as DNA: TGTGCCAGCAGCCCTACGTGGGGCAATCAGCCCCAGCATTTT. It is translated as CASSPTWGNQPQHF.

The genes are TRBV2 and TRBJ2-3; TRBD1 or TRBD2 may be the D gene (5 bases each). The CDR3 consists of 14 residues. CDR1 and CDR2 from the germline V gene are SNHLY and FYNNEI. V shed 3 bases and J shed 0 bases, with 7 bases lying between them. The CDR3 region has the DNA TGTGCCAGCAGTGAGGGGGAAAGCACAGATACGCAGTATTTT. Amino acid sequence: CASSEGESTDTQYF.

CDR3 DNA sequence: TGTGCCAGCAGCTTAGGTCCCGCAGGGCCCTCCTACGAGCAGTACTTC. Translation gives CASSLGPAGPSYEQYF. This chain connects TRBV7-9 to TRBJ2-7; tentatively, D is TRBD1 (5 bases). Trimming cost V 1 base and J 0 bases, with 13 bases left between them. Germline V lookup: CDR1 SEHNR, CDR2 FQNEAQ (reference sequence). The CDR3 runs 16 residues.

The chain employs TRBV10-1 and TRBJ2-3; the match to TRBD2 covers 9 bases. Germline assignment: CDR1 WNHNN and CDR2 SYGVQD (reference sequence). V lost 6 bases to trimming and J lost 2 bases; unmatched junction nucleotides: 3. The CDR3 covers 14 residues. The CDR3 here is CASSWTSDTDTQYF. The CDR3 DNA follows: TGCGCCAGCAGCTGGACTAGCGACACAGATACGCAGTATTTT.

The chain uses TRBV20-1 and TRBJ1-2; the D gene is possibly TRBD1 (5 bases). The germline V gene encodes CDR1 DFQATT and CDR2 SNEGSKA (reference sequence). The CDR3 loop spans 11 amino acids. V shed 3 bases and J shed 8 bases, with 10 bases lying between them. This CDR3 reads CSARQGRGYTF. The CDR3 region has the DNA TGCAGTGCTAGGCAGGGTAGGGGCTACACCTTC.

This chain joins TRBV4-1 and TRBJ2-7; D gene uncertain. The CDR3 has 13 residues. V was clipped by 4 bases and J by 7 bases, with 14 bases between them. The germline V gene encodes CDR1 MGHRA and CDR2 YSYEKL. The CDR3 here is CASSRATFREQYF. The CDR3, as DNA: TGCGCCAGCAGCCGAGCCACCTTCCGGGAGCAGTACTTC.

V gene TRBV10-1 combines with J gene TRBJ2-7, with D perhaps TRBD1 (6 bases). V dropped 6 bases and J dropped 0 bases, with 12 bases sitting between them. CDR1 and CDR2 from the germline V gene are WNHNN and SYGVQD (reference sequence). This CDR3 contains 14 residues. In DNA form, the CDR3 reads TGCGCCAGCAGATTACAGGGAAGCTCCTACGAGCAGTACTTC. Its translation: CASRLQGSSYEQYF.

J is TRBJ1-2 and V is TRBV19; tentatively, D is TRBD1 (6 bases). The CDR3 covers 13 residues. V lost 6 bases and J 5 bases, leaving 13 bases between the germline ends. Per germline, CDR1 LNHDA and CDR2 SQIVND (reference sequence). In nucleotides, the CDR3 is TGTGCCAGTAGACCCCAGGGGCCATATGGCTACACCTTC. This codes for CASRPQGPYGYTF.

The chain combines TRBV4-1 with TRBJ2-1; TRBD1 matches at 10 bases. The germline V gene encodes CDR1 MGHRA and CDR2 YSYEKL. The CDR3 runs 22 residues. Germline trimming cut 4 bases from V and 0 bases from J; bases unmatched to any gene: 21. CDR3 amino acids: CASSLKMGQTGGGLSSYNEQFF. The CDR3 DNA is TGCGCCAGCAGCCTCAAAATGGGCCAGACAGGGGGCGGCTTAAGCTCCTACAATGAGCAGTTCTTC.

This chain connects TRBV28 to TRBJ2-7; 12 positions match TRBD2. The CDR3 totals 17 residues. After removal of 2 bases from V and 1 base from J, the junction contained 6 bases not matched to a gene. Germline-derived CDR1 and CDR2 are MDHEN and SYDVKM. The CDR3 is CASSLVTSGSRSYEQYF. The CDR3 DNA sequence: TGTGCCAGCAGTTTAGTGACTAGCGGGAGCAGGTCCTACGAGCAGTACTTC.

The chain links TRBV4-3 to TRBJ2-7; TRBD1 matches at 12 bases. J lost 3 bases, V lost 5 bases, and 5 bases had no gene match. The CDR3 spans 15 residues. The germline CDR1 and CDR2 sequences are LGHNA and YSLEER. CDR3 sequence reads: CASSAGTGGIYEQYF. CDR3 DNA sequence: TGCGCCAGCAGCGCCGGGACAGGGGGCATCTACGAGCAGTACTTC.

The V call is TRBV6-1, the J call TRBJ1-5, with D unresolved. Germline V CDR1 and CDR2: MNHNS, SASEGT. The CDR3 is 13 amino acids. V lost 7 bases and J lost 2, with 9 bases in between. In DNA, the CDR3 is TGTGCCAGCAACCCCGAGCGCAATCAGCCCCAGCATTTT. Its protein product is CASNPERNQPQHF.

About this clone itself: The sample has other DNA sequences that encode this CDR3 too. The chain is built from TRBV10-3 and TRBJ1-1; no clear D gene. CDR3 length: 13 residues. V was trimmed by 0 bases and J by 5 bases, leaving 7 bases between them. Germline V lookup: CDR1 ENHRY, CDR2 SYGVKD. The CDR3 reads CAISESMGTEAFF. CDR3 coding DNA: TGTGCCATCAGTGAGTCGATGGGGACTGAAGCTTTCTTT.

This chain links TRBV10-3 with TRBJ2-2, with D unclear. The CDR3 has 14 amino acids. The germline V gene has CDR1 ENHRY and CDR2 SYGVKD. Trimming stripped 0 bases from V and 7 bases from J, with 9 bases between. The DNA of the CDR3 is TGTGCCATCAGTGAGTCCGAGACCGGCGGGGAGCTGTTTTTT. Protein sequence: CAISESETGGELFF.

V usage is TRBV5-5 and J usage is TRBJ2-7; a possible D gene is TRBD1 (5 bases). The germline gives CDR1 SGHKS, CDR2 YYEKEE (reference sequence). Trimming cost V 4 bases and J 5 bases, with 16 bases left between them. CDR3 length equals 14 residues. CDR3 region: CASSLVGPQDEQYF. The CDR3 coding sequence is TGTGCCAGCAGCCTAGTGGGGCCCCAGGACGAGCAGTACTTC.

The CDR3 nucleotides are TGCGCCAGCAGTGTGGTCGTTGCAGATACGCAGTATTTT. It encodes CASSVVVADTQYF. The V call is TRBV10-2, the J call TRBJ2-3; D is unclear. The CDR3 is made up of 13 amino acids. In germline, CDR1 is WSHSY, CDR2 SAAADI. Trimming cost V 4 bases and J 4 bases, with 9 bases left between them.

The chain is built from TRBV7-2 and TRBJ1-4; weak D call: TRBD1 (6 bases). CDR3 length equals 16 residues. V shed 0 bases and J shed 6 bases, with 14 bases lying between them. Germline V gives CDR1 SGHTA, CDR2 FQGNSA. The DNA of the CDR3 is TGTGCCAGCAGCTTAGCGTGGGGGCCCCTTGATGAAAAACTGTTTTTT. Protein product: CASSLAWGPLDEKLFF.

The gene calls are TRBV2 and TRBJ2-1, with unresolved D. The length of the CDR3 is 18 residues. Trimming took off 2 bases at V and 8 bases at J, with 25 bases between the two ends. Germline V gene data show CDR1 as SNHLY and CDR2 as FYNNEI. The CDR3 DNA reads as TGTGCCAGCAGTGAATTTTTGGGCAGGCCGACTGACCGCGATGAGCAGTTCTTC. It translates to CASSEFLGRPTDRDEQFF.

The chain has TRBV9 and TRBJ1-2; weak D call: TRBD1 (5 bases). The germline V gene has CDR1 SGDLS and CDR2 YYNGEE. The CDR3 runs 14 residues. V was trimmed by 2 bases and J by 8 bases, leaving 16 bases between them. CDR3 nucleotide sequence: TGTGCCAGCAGCGTTGCCAGGGAGTATGAGGGCTACACCTTC. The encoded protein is CASSVAREYEGYTF. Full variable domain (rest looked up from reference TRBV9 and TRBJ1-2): DSGVTQTPKHLITATGQRVTLRCSPRSGDLSVYWYQQSLDQGLQFLIQYYNGEERAKGNILERFSAQQFPDLHSELNLSSLELGDSALYFCASSVAREYEGYTFGSGTRLTVV.

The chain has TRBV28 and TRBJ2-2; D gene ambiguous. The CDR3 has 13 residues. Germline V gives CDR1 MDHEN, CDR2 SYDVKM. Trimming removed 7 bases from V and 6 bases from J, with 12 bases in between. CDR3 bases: TGTGCCAGCACCAGACCGCCCTCCGGGGAGCTGTTTTTT. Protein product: CASTRPPSGELFF.

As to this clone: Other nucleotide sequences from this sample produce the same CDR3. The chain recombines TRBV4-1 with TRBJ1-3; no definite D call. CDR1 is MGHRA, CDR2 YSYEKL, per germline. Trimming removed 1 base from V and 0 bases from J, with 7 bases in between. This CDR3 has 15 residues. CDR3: CASSQARGSGNTIYF. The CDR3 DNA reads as TGCGCCAGCAGCCAAGCACGGGGCTCTGGAAACACCATATATTTT.